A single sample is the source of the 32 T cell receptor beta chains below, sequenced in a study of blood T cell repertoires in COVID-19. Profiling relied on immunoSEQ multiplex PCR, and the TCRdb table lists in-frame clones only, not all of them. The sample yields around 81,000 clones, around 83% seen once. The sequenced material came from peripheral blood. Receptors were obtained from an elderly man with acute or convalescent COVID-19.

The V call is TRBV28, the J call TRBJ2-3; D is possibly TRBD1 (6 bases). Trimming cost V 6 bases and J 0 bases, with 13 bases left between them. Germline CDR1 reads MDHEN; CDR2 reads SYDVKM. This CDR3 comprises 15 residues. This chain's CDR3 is CASSFDRTSTDTQYF. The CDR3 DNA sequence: TGTGCCAGCAGCTTCGACAGGACTAGCACAGATACGCAGTATTTT.

CDR3 sequence: CASSGQGYGTDTQYF. The CDR3 DNA reads TGCGCCAGCAGCGGACAGGGGTACGGCACAGATACGCAGTATTTT. The chain is built from TRBV5-1 and TRBJ2-3; 9 bases map to TRBD1. V lost 4 bases and J lost 1; bases outside the gene matches: 4. This CDR3 region has 15 residues. Germline loops: CDR1 SGHRS, CDR2 YFSETQ.

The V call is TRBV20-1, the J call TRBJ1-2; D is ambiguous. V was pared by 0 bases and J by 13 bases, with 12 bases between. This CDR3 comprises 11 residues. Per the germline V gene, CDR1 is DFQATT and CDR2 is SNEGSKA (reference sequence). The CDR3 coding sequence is TGCAGTGCTAGAGATCAAGGAGGACGCACCTTC. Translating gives CSARDQGGRTF.

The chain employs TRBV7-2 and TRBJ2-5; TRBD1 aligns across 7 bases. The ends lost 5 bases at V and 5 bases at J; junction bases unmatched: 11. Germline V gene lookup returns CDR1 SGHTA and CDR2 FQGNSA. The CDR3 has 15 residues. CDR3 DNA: TGTGCCAGCAGCCCGACAGGGTTCGCGACGGAGACCCAGTACTTC. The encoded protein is CASSPTGFATETQYF.

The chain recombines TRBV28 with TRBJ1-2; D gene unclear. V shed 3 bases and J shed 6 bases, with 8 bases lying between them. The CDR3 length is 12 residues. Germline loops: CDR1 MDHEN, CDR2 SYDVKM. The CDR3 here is CASSFNPDGYTF. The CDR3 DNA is TGTGCCAGCAGTTTCAATCCGGATGGCTACACCTTC.

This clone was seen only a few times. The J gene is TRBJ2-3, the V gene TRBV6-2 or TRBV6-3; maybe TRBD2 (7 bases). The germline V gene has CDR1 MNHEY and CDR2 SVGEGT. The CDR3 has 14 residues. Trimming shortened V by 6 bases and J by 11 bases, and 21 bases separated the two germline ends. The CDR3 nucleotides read TGTGCCAGCAGCCGCCGTGGGGGGGGGCATGAGCAGTATTTT. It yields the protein CASSRRGGGHEQYF.

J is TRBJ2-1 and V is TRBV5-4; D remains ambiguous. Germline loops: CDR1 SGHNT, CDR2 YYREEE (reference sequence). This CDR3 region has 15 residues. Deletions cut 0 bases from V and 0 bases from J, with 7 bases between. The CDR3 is CASSLAAGSYNEQFF. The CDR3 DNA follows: TGTGCCAGCAGCTTGGCGGCAGGCTCCTACAATGAGCAGTTCTTC.

The chain's CDR3 is CASSLEGRTGGLDYGYTF. CDR3 bases: TGTGCCAGCAGTTTGGAGGGTAGGACAGGGGGCTTGGACTATGGCTACACCTTC. The chain links TRBV28 to TRBJ1-2; 11 positions match TRBD1. Germline V lookup: CDR1 MDHEN, CDR2 SYDVKM. Trimming took 3 bases from V and 3 from J; bases not matched to a gene: 12. The CDR3 consists of 18 residues.

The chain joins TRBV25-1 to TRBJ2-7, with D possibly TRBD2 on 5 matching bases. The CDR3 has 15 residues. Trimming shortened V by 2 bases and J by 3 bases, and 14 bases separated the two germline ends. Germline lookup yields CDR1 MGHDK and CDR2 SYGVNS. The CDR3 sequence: CASSEVRGILYEQYF. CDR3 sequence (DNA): TGTGCCAGCAGTGAAGTGAGAGGGATACTCTACGAGCAGTACTTC.

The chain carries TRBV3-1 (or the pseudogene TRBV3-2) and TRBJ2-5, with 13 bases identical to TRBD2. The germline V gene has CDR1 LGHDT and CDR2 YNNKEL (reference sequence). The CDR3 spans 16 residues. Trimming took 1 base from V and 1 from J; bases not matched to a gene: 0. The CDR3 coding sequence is TGTGCCAGCAGCCAAGGACTAGCGGGGGGCCAAGAGACCCAGTACTTC. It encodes CASSQGLAGGQETQYF.

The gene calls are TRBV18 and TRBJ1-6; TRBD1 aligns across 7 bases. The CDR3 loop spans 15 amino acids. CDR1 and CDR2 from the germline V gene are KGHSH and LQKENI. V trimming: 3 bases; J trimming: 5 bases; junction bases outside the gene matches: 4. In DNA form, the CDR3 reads TGTGCCAGCTCACCGGGACAGATTAATAATTCACCCCTCCACTTT. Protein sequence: CASSPGQINNSPLHF. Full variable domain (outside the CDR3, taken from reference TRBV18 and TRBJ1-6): NAGVMQNPRHLVRRRGQEARLRCSPMKGHSHVYWYRQLPEEGLKFMVYLQKENIIDESGMPKERFSAEFPKEGPSILRIQQVVRGDSAAYFCASSPGQINNSPLHFGNGTRLTVT.

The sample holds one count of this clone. The DNA of the CDR3 is TGTGCCAGTAGTCGGACTAGCGGGACCAACTACAATGAGCAGTTCTTC. This encodes CASSRTSGTNYNEQFF. The chain joins TRBV19 to TRBJ2-1; 12 bases fit TRBD2. Losses at the gene ends were 5 bases for V and 3 bases for J; bases not matched to a gene: 5. Germline CDR1 is LNHDA and CDR2 is SQIVND (reference sequence). The CDR3 runs to 16 residues. The whole variable domain, remainder taken from reference TRBV19 and TRBJ2-1, is DGGITQSPKYLFRKEGQNVTLSCEQNLNHDAMYWYRQDPGQGLRLIYYSQIVNDFQKGDIAEGYSVSREKKESFPLTVTSAQKNPTAFYLCASSRTSGTNYNEQFFGPGTRLTVL.

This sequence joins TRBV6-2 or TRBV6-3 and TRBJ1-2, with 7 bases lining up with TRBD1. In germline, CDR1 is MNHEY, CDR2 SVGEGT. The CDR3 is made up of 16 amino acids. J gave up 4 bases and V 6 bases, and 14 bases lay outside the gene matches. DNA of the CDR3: TGTGCCAGCAGCCGCACAGAGACAGGGCATTCCTATGGCTACACCTTC. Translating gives CASSRTETGHSYGYTF.

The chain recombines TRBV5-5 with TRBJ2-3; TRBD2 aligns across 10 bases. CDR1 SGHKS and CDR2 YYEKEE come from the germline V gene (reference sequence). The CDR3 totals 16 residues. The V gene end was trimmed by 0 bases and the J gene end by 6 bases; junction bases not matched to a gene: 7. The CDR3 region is CASSLGSAGGQDTQYF. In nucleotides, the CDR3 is TGTGCCAGCAGCTTGGGATCAGCGGGGGGGCAGGATACGCAGTATTTT.

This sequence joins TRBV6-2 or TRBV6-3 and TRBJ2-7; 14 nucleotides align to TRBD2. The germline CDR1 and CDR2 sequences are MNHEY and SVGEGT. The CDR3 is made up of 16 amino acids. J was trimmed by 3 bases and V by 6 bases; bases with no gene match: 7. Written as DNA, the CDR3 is TGTGCCAGCAGCCCCAAGGGACTAGCGGGAGACTACGAGCAGTACTTC. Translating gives CASSPKGLAGDYEQYF.

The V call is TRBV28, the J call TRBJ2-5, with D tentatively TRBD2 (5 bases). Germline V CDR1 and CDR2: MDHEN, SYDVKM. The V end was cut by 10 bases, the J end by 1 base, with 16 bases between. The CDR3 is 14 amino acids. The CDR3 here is CATTGSHTQETQYF. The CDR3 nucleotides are TGTGCCACTACGGGGTCCCACACCCAAGAGACCCAGTACTTC.

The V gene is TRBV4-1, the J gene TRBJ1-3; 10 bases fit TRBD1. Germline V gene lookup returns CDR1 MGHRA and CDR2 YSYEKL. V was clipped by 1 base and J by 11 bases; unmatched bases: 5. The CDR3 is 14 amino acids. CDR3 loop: CASSQGTGGIAIYF. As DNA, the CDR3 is TGCGCCAGCAGCCAAGGGACAGGGGGAATCGCCATATATTTT.

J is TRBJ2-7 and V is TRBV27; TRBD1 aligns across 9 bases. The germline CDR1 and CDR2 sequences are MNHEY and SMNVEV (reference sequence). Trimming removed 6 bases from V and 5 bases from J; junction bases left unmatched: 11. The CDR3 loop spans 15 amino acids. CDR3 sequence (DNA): TGTGCCAGCAGCGCGGTACAGGGGGCGATAAACGAGCAGTACTTC. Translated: CASSAVQGAINEQYF.

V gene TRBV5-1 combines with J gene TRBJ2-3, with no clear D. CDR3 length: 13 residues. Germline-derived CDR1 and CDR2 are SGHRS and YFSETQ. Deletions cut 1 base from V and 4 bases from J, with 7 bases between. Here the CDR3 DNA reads TGCGCCAGCAGCTTGACGGTGTCAGATACGCAGTATTTT. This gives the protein CASSLTVSDTQYF.

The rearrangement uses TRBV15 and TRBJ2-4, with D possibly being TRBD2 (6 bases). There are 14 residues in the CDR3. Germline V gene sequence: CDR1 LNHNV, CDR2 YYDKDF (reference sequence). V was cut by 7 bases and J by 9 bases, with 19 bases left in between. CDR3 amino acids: CATTDGREISIQYF. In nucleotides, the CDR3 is TGTGCCACCACCGACGGTCGGGAGATCAGCATTCAGTACTTC.

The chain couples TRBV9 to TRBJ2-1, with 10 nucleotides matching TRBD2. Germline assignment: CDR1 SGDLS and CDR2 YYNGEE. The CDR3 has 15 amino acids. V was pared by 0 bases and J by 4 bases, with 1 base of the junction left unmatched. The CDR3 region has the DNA TGTGCCAGCAGCGTAGAACTAGCGGGGTACAATGAGCAGTTCTTC. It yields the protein CASSVELAGYNEQFF. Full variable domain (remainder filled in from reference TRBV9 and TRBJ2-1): DSGVTQTPKHLITATGQRVTLRCSPRSGDLSVYWYQQSLDQGLQFLIQYYNGEERAKGNILERFSAQQFPDLHSELNLSSLELGDSALYFCASSVELAGYNEQFFGPGTRLTVL.

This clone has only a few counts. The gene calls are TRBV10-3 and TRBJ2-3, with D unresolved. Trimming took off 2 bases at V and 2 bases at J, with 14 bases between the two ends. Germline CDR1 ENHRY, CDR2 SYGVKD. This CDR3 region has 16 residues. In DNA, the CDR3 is TGTGCCATCAGTGAGCGAAGCAAACTCCTCACAGATACGCAGTATTTT. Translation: CAISERSKLLTDTQYF.

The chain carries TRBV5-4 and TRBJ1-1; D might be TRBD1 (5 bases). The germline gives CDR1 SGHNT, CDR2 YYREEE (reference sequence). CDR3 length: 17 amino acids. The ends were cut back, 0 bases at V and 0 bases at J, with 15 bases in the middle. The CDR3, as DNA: TGTGCCAGCAGCTTGGCGGGCAGGGTAGGAATGAACACTGAAGCTTTCTTT. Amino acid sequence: CASSLAGRVGMNTEAFF.

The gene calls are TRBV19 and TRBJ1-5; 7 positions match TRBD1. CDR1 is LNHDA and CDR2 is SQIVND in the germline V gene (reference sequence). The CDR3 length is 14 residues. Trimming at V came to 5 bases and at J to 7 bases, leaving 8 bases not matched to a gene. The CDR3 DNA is TGTGCCAGTAGTCGAGACAGGGAGATCCAGCCCCAGCATTTT. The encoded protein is CASSRDREIQPQHF.

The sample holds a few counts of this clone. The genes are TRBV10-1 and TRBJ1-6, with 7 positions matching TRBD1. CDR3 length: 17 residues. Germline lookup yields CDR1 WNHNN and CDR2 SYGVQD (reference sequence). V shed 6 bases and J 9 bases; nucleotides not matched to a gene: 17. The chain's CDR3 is CASRPRAKGGSGSPLHF. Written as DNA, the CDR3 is TGCGCCAGCAGACCAAGAGCTAAAGGGGGCTCGGGTTCACCCCTCCACTTT.

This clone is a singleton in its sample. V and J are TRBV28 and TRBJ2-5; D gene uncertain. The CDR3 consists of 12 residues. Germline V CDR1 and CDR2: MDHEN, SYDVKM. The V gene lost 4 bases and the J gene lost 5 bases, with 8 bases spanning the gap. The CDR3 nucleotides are TGTGCCAGCAGTTCCTCCCTTGAGACCCAGTACTTC. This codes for CASSSSLETQYF.

In DNA form, the CDR3 reads TGTGCCAGCTCACCTGATAGGGGTAGCTCCTACAATGAGCAGTTCTTC. Its translation is CASSPDRGSSYNEQFF. The gene calls are TRBV18 and TRBJ2-1, with D maybe TRBD1 (5 bases). Germline values: CDR1 KGHSH, CDR2 LQKENI. This CDR3 comprises 16 residues. Trimming cost V 3 bases and J 0 bases, with 12 bases left between them. The full variable domain, completed using reference TRBV18 and TRBJ2-1, is NAGVMQNPRHLVRRRGQEARLRCSPMKGHSHVYWYRQLPEEGLKFMVYLQKENIIDESGMPKERFSAEFPKEGPSILRIQQVVRGDSAAYFCASSPDRGSSYNEQFFGPGTRLTVL.

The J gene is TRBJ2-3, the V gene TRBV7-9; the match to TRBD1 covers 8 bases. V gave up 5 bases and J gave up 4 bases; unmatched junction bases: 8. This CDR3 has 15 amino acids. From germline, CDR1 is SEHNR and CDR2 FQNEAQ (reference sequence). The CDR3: CASSGGQGMADTQYF. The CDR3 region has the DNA TGTGCCAGCAGCGGAGGACAGGGAATGGCAGATACGCAGTATTTT. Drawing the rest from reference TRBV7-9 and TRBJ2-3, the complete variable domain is DTGVSQNPRHKITKRGQNVTFRCDPISEHNRLYWYRQTLGQGPEFLTYFQNEAQLEKSRLLSDRFSAERPKGSFSTLEIQRTEQGDSAMYLCASSGGQGMADTQYFGPGTRLTVL.

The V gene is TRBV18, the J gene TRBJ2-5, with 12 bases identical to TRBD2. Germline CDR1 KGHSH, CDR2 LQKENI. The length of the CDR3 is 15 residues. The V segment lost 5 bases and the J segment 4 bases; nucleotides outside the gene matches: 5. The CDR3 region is CASSLTSGSGETQYF. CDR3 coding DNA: TGTGCCAGCTCATTGACTAGCGGGAGTGGAGAGACCCAGTACTTC.

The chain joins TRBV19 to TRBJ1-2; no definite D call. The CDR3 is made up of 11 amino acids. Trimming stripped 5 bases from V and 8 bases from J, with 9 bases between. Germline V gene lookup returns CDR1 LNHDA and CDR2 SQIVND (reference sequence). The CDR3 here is CASSLGGGYTF. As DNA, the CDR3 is TGTGCCAGTAGTCTGGGAGGCGGCTACACCTTC.

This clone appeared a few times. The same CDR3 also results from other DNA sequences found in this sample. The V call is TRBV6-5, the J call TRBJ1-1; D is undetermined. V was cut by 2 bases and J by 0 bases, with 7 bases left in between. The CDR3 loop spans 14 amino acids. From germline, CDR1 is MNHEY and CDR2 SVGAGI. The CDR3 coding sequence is TGTGCCAGCAGTTACGGTAGCTTGAACACTGAAGCTTTCTTT. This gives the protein CASSYGSLNTEAFF.

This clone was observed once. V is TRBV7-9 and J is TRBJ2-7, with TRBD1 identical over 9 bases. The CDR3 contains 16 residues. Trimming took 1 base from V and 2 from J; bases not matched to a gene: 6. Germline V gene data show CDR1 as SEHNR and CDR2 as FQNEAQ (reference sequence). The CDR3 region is CASSLGAGTGPYEQYF. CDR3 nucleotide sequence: TGTGCCAGCAGCTTAGGAGCCGGGACAGGGCCCTACGAGCAGTACTTC.